A selection of T cell receptor beta chains follows, all from one sample in a study of T cell responses to AZD1222 COVID-19 vaccine. Repertoires were generated with immunoSEQ multiplex PCR, while TCRdb's copy carries only in-frame clones and drops some. The profile shows 130,000 to 150,000 clones, approximately 90% of them singletons. Sample: peripheral blood, taken on day 0 of MenACWY control vaccination. These receptor sequences come from an adult in good health. Both conserved end residues are part of each CDR3.

TRBV5-4 | 13 | CASSPQGDREAFF
TRBV6-5 | 14 | CASSYRNSRERQFF
TRBV27 | 14 | CASSHRGVGTEAFF
TRBV9 | 13 | CASSVGSFTEAFF
TRBV4-1 | 15 | CASSPGSGANYGYTF
TRBV9 | 15 | CASSPRAGGYNEQFF
TRBV19 | 15 | CASSILAGHQETQYF
TRBV11-1 | 15 | CASSLATGGGTEAFF
TRBV14 | 17 | CASSQDMGLYSGNTIYF
TRBV28 | 13 | CASRTTVNTEAFF
TRBV7-9 | 14 | CASSDHRAPTEAFF
TRBV29-1 | 13 | CSAALAGGETQYF
TRBV9 | 14 | CASSRERERDEQFF
TRBV5-1 | 15 | CASSLGIGADQPQHF
TRBV6-5 | 13 | CASRVSTNEKLFF
TRBV6-5 | 15 | CASSYSTGSRSPLHF
TRBV5-1 | 16 | CASSLEGTGGGQPQHF
TRBV12-3/TRBV12-4 | 12 | CASSFGFTEAFF
TRBV28 | 12 | CASSQGQGLPFF
TRBV5-1 | 14 | CASSPERLQETQYF